Presented here are 25 T cell receptor beta chains from one specimen sequenced in a study of shared clonotypes between healthy human individuals. Terminally differentiated effector memory CD45RA+ cells were excluded from the naive CD8 cells, which were CD45RO-negative and positively selected for CCR7. Method: immunoSEQ multiplex PCR; TCRdb's copy keeps in-frame clones and lacks some. Altogether around 640,000 clones are present, approximately 96% being singletons, with the ten largest covering about 0.12%. Sequenced input: naive CD8+ T cells sorted from blood. The source is a woman aged 30 to 39 in good health.

This rearrangement joins TRBV11-1 to TRBJ2-7; 8 positions agree with TRBD1. Unmatched junction bases numbered 6, after V lost 2 bases and J lost 0 bases. From germline, CDR1 is SGHAT and CDR2 FQDESV (reference sequence). The CDR3 has 16 amino acids. In DNA form, the CDR3 reads TGTGCCAGCAGCTTATCCCTGGGACAGGACTCCTACGAGCAGTACTTC. Protein sequence: CASSLSLGQDSYEQYF.

The CDR3 here is CASSAWDRGYEQYF. The CDR3 DNA is TGTGCCAGCAGTGCTTGGGACAGGGGCTACGAGCAGTACTTC. The chain links TRBV9 to TRBJ2-7; TRBD1 agrees at 10 bases. This CDR3 is built from 14 residues. Trimming removed 5 bases from V and 3 bases from J; junction bases left unmatched: 5. Germline V gene lookup returns CDR1 SGDLS and CDR2 YYNGEE. Looking up the rest from reference TRBV9 and TRBJ2-7 gives the full variable domain: DSGVTQTPKHLITATGQRVTLRCSPRSGDLSVYWYQQSLDQGLQFLIQYYNGEERAKGNILERFSAQQFPDLHSELNLSSLELGDSALYFCASSAWDRGYEQYFGPGTRLTVT.

The chain combines TRBV9 with TRBJ2-1, with 7 bases that match TRBD2. Trimming at V came to 0 bases and at J to 5 bases, leaving 8 bases not matched to a gene. The CDR3 runs 16 residues. Germline assignment: CDR1 SGDLS and CDR2 YYNGEE. In nucleotides, the CDR3 is TGTGCCAGCAGCGTAGGGGGCGGGAGCCCCGACAATGAGCAGTTCTTC. Protein sequence: CASSVGGGSPDNEQFF.

The chain employs TRBV5-6 and TRBJ2-1; 8 bases line up with TRBD2. V shed 4 bases and J 7 bases; nucleotides not matched to a gene: 7. CDR1 and CDR2 from the germline V gene are SGHDT and YYEEEE. This CDR3 has 14 residues. CDR3 nucleotide sequence: TGTGCCAGCAGCACCGCTAGCGGGCGTAATGAGCAGTTCTTC. This codes for CASSTASGRNEQFF.

V is TRBV15 and J is TRBJ1-5; D ambiguous. Germline loops: CDR1 LNHNV, CDR2 YYDKDF (reference sequence). With 0 bases removed from V and 2 bases from J, the gap between germline ends came to 14 bases. CDR3 length: 17 residues. The DNA of the CDR3 is TGTGCCACCAGCAGAGATGAGGAAGCACTGGGCAATCAGCCCCAGCATTTT. This encodes CATSRDEEALGNQPQHF.

The V gene is TRBV6-5, the J gene TRBJ2-1, with 9 bases that match TRBD1. The germline CDR1 and CDR2 sequences are MNHEY and SVGAGI. V lost 5 bases and J lost 4; bases outside the gene matches: 3. This CDR3 has 14 amino acids. Here the CDR3 DNA reads TGTGCCAGCAGTAGACAGGGGGTGTACAATGAGCAGTTCTTC. This encodes CASSRQGVYNEQFF.

This clone was seen just once. The chain carries TRBV6-5 and TRBJ1-1, with D possibly TRBD1 on 6 matching bases. In germline, CDR1 is MNHEY, CDR2 SVGAGI. V dropped 6 bases and J dropped 1 base, with 9 bases sitting between them. The CDR3 is 13 amino acids. CDR3 sequence: CASSQQGNTEAFF. In DNA, the CDR3 is TGTGCCAGCAGCCAACAGGGGAACACTGAAGCTTTCTTT.

The chain is built from TRBV11-2 and TRBJ2-7; D might be TRBD1 or TRBD2, each matching 5 bases. V lost 1 base and J 7 bases, leaving 23 bases between the germline ends. In germline, CDR1 is SGHAT, CDR2 FQNNGV. This CDR3 is 17 amino acids long. The chain's CDR3 is CASSLGILAQLPGEQYF. CDR3 bases: TGTGCCAGCAGCTTAGGTATCCTAGCCCAGCTCCCAGGGGAGCAGTACTTC.

V is TRBV15 and J is TRBJ2-3; TRBD1 agrees at 12 bases. V was clipped by 5 bases and J by 7 bases; unmatched bases: 7. Per germline, CDR1 LNHNV and CDR2 YYDKDF (reference sequence). The CDR3 extends over 15 amino acids. The CDR3 DNA reads as TGTGCCACCAGCGGGACCGGGACAGGGGGCTATACGCAGTATTTT. This translates into CATSGTGTGGYTQYF.

The CDR3 DNA follows: TGTGCCGCCACCGGGACACCTACTAGCGGGATCCCCGAGACCCAGTACTTC. This codes for CAATGTPTSGIPETQYF. The chain employs TRBV28 and TRBJ2-5; 10 bases align to TRBD2. V shed 11 bases, J shed 5 bases, and the junction held 20 bases outside the gene matches. The CDR3 runs to 17 residues. Germline V gives CDR1 MDHEN, CDR2 SYDVKM.

The V and J genes are TRBV21-1 and TRBJ2-7. TRBV21-1 is marked as a pseudogene. This CDR3 has 16 residues. CDR3: CASSKADCRPTHEQYF. The CDR3, as DNA: TGTGCCAGCAGCAAAGCCGATTGTCGGCCTACCCACGAGCAGTACTTC.

The chain uses TRBV5-1 and TRBJ2-1; 9 nucleotides agree with TRBD1. CDR3 size: 17 residues. Per the germline V gene, CDR1 is SGHRS and CDR2 is YFSETQ. V was pared by 2 bases and J by 7 bases, with 13 bases of the junction left unmatched. The CDR3 region has the DNA TGCGCCAGCAGCTTTAGCTCCGGACAGGGGAGGTGGAATGAGCAGTTCTTC. It codes for CASSFSSGQGRWNEQFF.

As for this clone: Other DNA sequences in the same sample also yield this CDR3. The V gene is TRBV11-2, the J gene TRBJ2-7; D call uncertain. This CDR3 is 13 amino acids long. Between the trimmed V and J ends, which lost 1 base and 2 bases, there was a span of 6 bases. Germline CDR1 reads SGHAT; CDR2 reads FQNNGV. As DNA, the CDR3 is TGTGCCAGCAGCTTAGGGGAAGCCTACGAGCAGTACTTC. It translates to CASSLGEAYEQYF.

This clone was counted a few times. The rearrangement links TRBV29-1 to TRBJ1-3; D uncertain. Germline CDR1 is SQVTM and CDR2 is ANQGSEA. CDR3 length equals 17 residues. Trimming stripped 5 bases from V and 0 bases from J, with 20 bases between. As DNA, the CDR3 is TGCAGCGTTATCTTCGCACGGACTGATTCCTCTGGAAACACCATATATTTT. Amino acid sequence: CSVIFARTDSSGNTIYF.

The V gene is TRBV7-9, the J gene TRBJ2-3; TRBD2 matches at 9 bases. CDR3 length: 16 amino acids. Germline V gene lookup returns CDR1 SEHNR and CDR2 FQNEAQ (reference sequence). Trimming at V came to 4 bases and at J to 6 bases, leaving 11 bases not matched to a gene. This CDR3 is CASSSGGRGQSDTQYF. CDR3 DNA: TGTGCCAGCAGCTCGGGCGGGAGGGGTCAATCGGATACGCAGTATTTT.

The chain is built from TRBV27 and TRBJ1-1, with 8 bases identical to TRBD1. The germline V gene encodes CDR1 MNHEY and CDR2 SMNVEV (reference sequence). This CDR3 has 14 residues. Trimming cost V 6 bases and J 0 bases; bases outside gene matches: 3. The CDR3 reads CASRTGGLNTEAFF. CDR3 nucleotides: TGTGCCAGCAGAACAGGGGGATTGAACACTGAAGCTTTCTTT.

This clone has a handful of counts. V is TRBV6-5 and J is TRBJ2-1; the match to TRBD2 covers 9 bases. The CDR3 sequence is 12 residues long. Germline trimming cut 8 bases from V and 6 bases from J; bases unmatched to any gene: 2. Germline V gene data show CDR1 as MNHEY and CDR2 as SVGAGI. The CDR3 reads CASLSGSNEQFF. DNA for the CDR3: TGTGCCAGCCTTAGCGGGAGCAATGAGCAGTTCTTC.

Points on this clone: Other DNA variants within this sample encode the same CDR3. V gene TRBV15 combines with J gene TRBJ2-4; D may be TRBD2 (6 bases). The V end lost 3 bases, the J end lost 0 bases, and 6 bases lay between the germline ends. The CDR3 is 14 amino acids. Germline CDR1 is LNHNV and CDR2 is YYDKDF (reference sequence). The CDR3 loop is CATSRGLAKNIQYF. For the CDR3, the DNA is TGTGCCACCAGCAGGGGACTAGCCAAAAACATTCAGTACTTC. The full variable domain, its missing parts supplied by reference TRBV15 and TRBJ2-4, is DAMVIQNPRYQVTQFGKPVTLSCSQTLNHNVMYWYQQKSSQAPKLLFHYYDKDFNNEADTPDNFQSRRPNTSFCFLDIRSPGLGDTAMYLCATSRGLAKNIQYFGAGTRLSVL.

In the case of this clone: A read error may produce the germline difference seen at one junction end. The sample contains more than one DNA sequence encoding this CDR3. The CDR3 nucleotides read TGTGCCAGCAGTTTTGTTGGATACGAACAGTACTTC. It codes for CASSFVGYEQYF. The J gene is TRBJ2-7, the V gene TRBV28; D unresolved. The CDR3 length is 12 residues. Germline-derived CDR1 and CDR2 are MDHEN and SYDVKM.

There are a few counts of this clone. CDR3: CSVETEGAHYGYTF. In DNA, the CDR3 is TGCAGCGTTGAAACCGAGGGGGCGCATTATGGCTACACCTTC. V and J are TRBV29-1 and TRBJ1-2; 7 bases line up with TRBD1. Per the germline V gene, CDR1 is SQVTM and CDR2 is ANQGSEA. The CDR3 is made up of 14 amino acids. The ends lost 2 bases at V and 5 bases at J; junction bases unmatched: 8.

The J gene is TRBJ2-7, the V gene TRBV27, with 7 bases fitting TRBD2. The CDR3 consists of 15 residues. The V gene end was trimmed by 4 bases and the J gene end by 3 bases; junction bases not matched to a gene: 9. Germline V lookup: CDR1 MNHEY, CDR2 SMNVEV (reference sequence). DNA of the CDR3: TGTGCCAGCAGTTCCGCCGGGGGGTCGGGCTACGAGCAGTACTTC. It codes for CASSSAGGSGYEQYF.

V usage is TRBV5-6 and J usage is TRBJ2-3, with unresolved D. V dropped 2 bases and J dropped 6 bases, with 4 bases sitting between them. Germline values: CDR1 SGHDT, CDR2 YYEEEE. The CDR3 extends over 11 amino acids. This chain's CDR3 is CASSFLDTQYF. CDR3 bases: TGTGCCAGCAGCTTCCTTGATACGCAGTATTTT.

This chain links TRBV27 with TRBJ2-7, with 8 bases aligning to TRBD1. Germline assignment: CDR1 MNHEY and CDR2 SMNVEV (reference sequence). Unmatched junction bases numbered 12, after V lost 5 bases and J lost 3 bases. The CDR3 is 16 residues long. CDR3 sequence (DNA): TGTGCCAGCAGTCAGATATACGGGACAGGAGTCTACGAGCAGTACTTC. The encoded protein is CASSQIYGTGVYEQYF.

A remark on this clone: The junction departs from germline at one end; a sequencing error may be responsible. The V and J genes are TRBV27 and TRBJ2-7; 8 bases fit TRBD2. Germline V gene sequence: CDR1 MNHEY, CDR2 SMNVEV (reference sequence). This CDR3 is 17 amino acids long. The chain's CDR3 is CASSLLASGSNPYEQYF. The CDR3 bases are TGTGCCAGCAGTTTACTTGCCAGCGGGAGTAACCCCTATGAGCAGTACTTC.

V gene TRBV29-1 combines with J gene TRBJ2-7; 9 nucleotides match TRBD2. The CDR3 totals 15 residues. The ends lost 5 bases at V and 1 base at J; junction bases unmatched: 9. CDR1 is SQVTM, CDR2 ANQGSEA, per germline. In DNA form, the CDR3 reads TGCAGCGTTTCGGGCGGGAGGGAAAGATCCTACGAGCAGTACTTC. Translation gives CSVSGGRERSYEQYF.